This TCR beta chain was captured by sequencing in a study of radiotherapy plus CTLA-4 blockade in lung cancer. Method: immunoSEQ multiplex PCR; TCRdb's copy keeps in-frame clones and lacks some. Of approximately 70,000 clones in the sample, roughly four fifths are singletons; the top ten hold roughly 15%. The sequence came from a human donor with non-small cell lung cancer whose response to radiotherapy plus ipilimumab could not be evaluated. Some clones in this sample may be carry-over from other donors' samples. The material sequenced was peripheral blood, taken from a patient treated with radiotherapy plus ipilimumab.

The CDR3 region has the DNA TGTGCCAGCAGCCTTAGCCGGACAGGCCAAGAGACCCAGTACTTC. Translated, it gives CASSLSRTGQETQYF. The V gene is TRBV7-9, the J gene TRBJ2-5, with 7 bases aligning to TRBD1. The ends lost 5 bases at V and 1 base at J; junction bases unmatched: 7. This CDR3 spans 15 amino acids. The V gene's germline CDR1 is SEHNR and CDR2 FQNEAQ (reference sequence).